A selection of T cell receptor beta chains follows, all from one sample in a study of blood T cell repertoires in COVID-19. Clones were read by immunoSEQ multiplex PCR, and TCRdb kept only the in-frame ones, dropping some. The table lists some 100,000 clones, about 84% of them singletons. Sequenced input: peripheral blood. The receptors come from a man older than 75 with active or convalescent COVID-19. CDR3s include the opening cysteine and the closing phenylalanine or tryptophan. D genes are given only for firm matches. Size is stated for part of the rows, as once, few or many counts, or as a class when the clone is expanded.

abundance	v_gene	j_gene	d_gene	CDR3nt	CDR3aa
-	TRBV28	TRBJ1-5	-	TGTGCCAGCACCTATTCTCGGCAGCCCCAGCATTTT	CASTYSRQPQHF
once	TRBV7-2	TRBJ2-4	-	TGTGCCAGCAGCCAAGAGACAGACACATCTCAGTACTTC	CASSQETDTSQYF
-	TRBV11-1	TRBJ1-1	-	TGTGCCAGAAAAACGGGGGACCCAAGAGCTTTCTTT	CARKTGDPRAFF
few	TRBV5-1	TRBJ1-4	-	TGCGCCAGCAGCTTGGAGCCTAATGAAAAACTGTTTTTT	CASSLEPNEKLFF
-	TRBV24-1	TRBJ2-2	TRBD1	TGTGCCACCAGTGAAGGTCAGGGGGCTTACACCGGGGAGCTGTTTTTT	CATSEGQGAYTGELFF
-	TRBV24-1	TRBJ2-2	-	TGTGCCACCAGTGCAGGGGTGAACACCGGGGAGCTGTTTTTT	CATSAGVNTGELFF
-	TRBV12-3/TRBV12-4	TRBJ1-2	TRBD1	TGTGCCAGCACCTCGGACAGGGTCTATGGCTACACCTTC	CASTSDRVYGYTF
-	TRBV3-1/TRBV3-2	TRBJ1-1	TRBD1	TGTGCCAGCAGCGCACGCCTCCAAGGACAGGGGAAAACTGAAGCTTTCTTT	CASSARLQGQGKTEAFF
-	TRBV6-5	TRBJ1-5	-	TGTGCCAGCCTTCCTGCCGGGGTTAGCAATCAGCCCCAGCATTTT	CASLPAGVSNQPQHF
-	TRBV30	TRBJ1-2	TRBD1	TGTGCCTGGAGTGTTGTGAGGACAGGGGGAAACTATGGCTACACCTTC	CAWSVVRTGGNYGYTF
once	TRBV10-2	TRBJ1-2	-	TGCGCCAGCAGTGACCCGCGAGTGAGGGAGTATGGCTACACCTTC	CASSDPRVREYGYTF
-	TRBV4-1	TRBJ2-3	TRBD2	TGCGCCAGCAGCCTCGAGCGGGGAGATACGCAGTATTTT	CASSLERGDTQYF
-	TRBV19	TRBJ1-1	TRBD1	TGTGCCAGTAGTAACTCAGGGGGCGCAAACACTGAAGCTTTCTTT	CASSNSGGANTEAFF
-	TRBV18	TRBJ2-7	TRBD1	TGTGCCAGCTCATTCCGGGACAGTGGGTACGAGCAGTACTTC	CASSFRDSGYEQYF
-	TRBV11-3	TRBJ2-1	-	TGTGCCAGCAGCTTAATTTCAGATCTGGGCAACAATGAGCAGTTCTTC	CASSLISDLGNNEQFF